The source of this T cell receptor (beta chain) is a study of shared clonotypes between healthy human individuals. Deep-level settings were used for running the assay. Per the study methods: Sequence data from immunoSEQ were junction-only and lacked quality scores; consequently, filtering differed. The method was immunoSEQ multiplex PCR; TCRdb's version includes in-frame clones alone and lacks a portion of them. That table gives V, J and clone size, and the DNA gave D and trimming. This table holds about 2,200,000 clones, 90% to 95% found once. After removal of 5 bases from V and 8 bases from J, the junction contained 7 bases not matched to a gene. The CDR3 covers 15 residues. Germline V gene data show CDR1 as SEHNR and CDR2 as FQNEAQ (reference sequence). Naive CD8 cells, CD45RO-negative and positively selected for CCR7, excluded terminally differentiated effector memory CD45RA+ cells. Healthy adults negative for HIV, lacking recent acute infections or vaccinations, served as donors.

The chain uses TRBV7-9 and TRBJ2-1; TRBD2 agrees at 12 bases. The sequenced material came from naive CD8+ T cells from PBMCs. This receptor was obtained from a man in his late teens or twenties in good health. Some clones in this sample may be carry-over from other donors' samples. The CDR3 region has the DNA TGTGCCAGCAGCCCCCGGACTAGCGGGATGCATGAGCAGTTCTTC. Amino acids: CASSPRTSGMHEQFF.